These 6 T cell receptor beta chains were sequenced from one sample in a study of breast tumors, draining lymph nodes, adjacent tissues. The lymph nodes were axillary draining lymph nodes from breast cancer patients. TCRdb re-called the multiplex PCR reads with MiXCR, one entry per CDR3 protein. The repertoire includes approximately 90,000 distinct CDR3 sequences, 25% to 35% of them detected once, and over 6.5% sits in the top ten. Sequences were obtained from axillary lymph node tissue. These receptors were obtained from a female donor with breast cancer. Some clones in this sample may be carry-over from other donors' samples.

This clonotype has ten or more counts. The chain is built from TRBV4-2 and TRBJ1-5, with a tentative D call TRBD1 (5 bases). The length of the CDR3 is 16 residues. The germline V and J ends were trimmed by 0 bases and 4 bases, with 13 bases remaining between them. Germline V gene lookup returns CDR1 LGHNA and CDR2 YNFKEQ. CDR3 residues: CASSQDDRGGNQPQHF. CDR3 DNA sequence: TGTGCCAGCAGCCAAGATGATAGGGGCGGTAATCAGCCCCAGCATTTT.

This clonotype was observed many times. The genes are TRBV15 and TRBJ2-7; weak D call: TRBD1 (5 bases). CDR3 size: 13 residues. Germline CDR1 and CDR2: LNHNV and YYDKDF (reference sequence). The ends were cut back, 4 bases at V and 3 bases at J, with 10 bases in the middle. CDR3 loop: CATSNRPFYEQYF. The CDR3 nucleotides are TGTGCCACCAGCAACAGGCCTTTCTACGAGCAGTACTTC.

Turning to this clonotype: A read error is possible here, since a much larger clone lies one base away. The V gene is TRBV6-6, the J gene TRBJ2-7; D unresolved. The germline V gene has CDR1 MNHNY and CDR2 SVGAGI (reference sequence). The V end lost 5 bases, the J end lost 2 bases, and 10 bases lay between the germline ends. The CDR3 consists of 13 residues. CDR3 loop: CASSLSEPYEQYF. The CDR3 region has the DNA TGTGCCAGCAGTCTGTCGGAGCCCTACGAGCAGTACTTC.

In this sample, this clonotype turned up many times. This chain joins TRBV30 and TRBJ1-2; D is uncertain. Between the trimmed V and J ends, which lost 3 bases and 8 bases, there was a span of 16 bases. Germline CDR1 is GTSNPN and CDR2 is SVGIG (reference sequence). The CDR3 runs 13 residues. The CDR3 is CAWRIGEGQGYTF. The CDR3 DNA sequence: TGTGCCTGGAGAATTGGGGAGGGCCAGGGCTACACCTTC.

This clonotype appeared many times. V usage is TRBV29-1 and J usage is TRBJ1-2; TRBD1 matches 8 bases. The CDR3 has 14 residues. The V gene end was trimmed by 1 base and the J gene end by 1 base; junction bases not matched to a gene: 2. Looked up from germline, CDR1 is SQVTM and CDR2 is ANQGSEA. The CDR3 coding sequence is TGCAGCGTTGAAGGCAGGGGGCGTAACTATGGCTACACCTTC. Its protein is CSVEGRGRNYGYTF.

This clonotype was found many times. The chain recombines TRBV30 with TRBJ2-7; D uncertain. Trimming stripped 2 bases from V and 0 bases from J, with 11 bases between. The V gene's germline CDR1 is GTSNPN and CDR2 SVGIG (reference sequence). The CDR3 consists of 14 residues. CDR3 sequence (DNA): TGTGCCTGGAGTTCTGGGGTTGGCTCCTACGAGCAGTACTTC. Translated: CAWSSGVGSYEQYF.